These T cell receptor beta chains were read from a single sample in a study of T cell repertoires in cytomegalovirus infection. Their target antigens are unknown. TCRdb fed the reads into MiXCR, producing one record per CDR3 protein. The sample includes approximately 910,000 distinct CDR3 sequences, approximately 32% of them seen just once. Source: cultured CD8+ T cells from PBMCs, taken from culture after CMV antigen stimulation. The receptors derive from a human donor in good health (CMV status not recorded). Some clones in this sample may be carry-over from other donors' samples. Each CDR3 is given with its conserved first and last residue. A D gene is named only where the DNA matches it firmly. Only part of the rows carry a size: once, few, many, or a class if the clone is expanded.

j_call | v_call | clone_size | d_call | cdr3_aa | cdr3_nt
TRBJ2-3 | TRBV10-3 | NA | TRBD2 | CAITKGASGGATDTQYF | TGTGCCATCACCAAGGGGGCTAGCGGGGGGGCAACAGATACGCAGTATTTT
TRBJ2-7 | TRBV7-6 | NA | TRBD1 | CASSWRDRGGEEQYF | TGTGCCAGCAGCTGGAGGGACAGGGGGGGTGAGGAGCAGTACTTC
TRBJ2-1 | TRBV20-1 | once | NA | CSARSSGSGSYNEQFF | TGCAGTGCTAGGAGCTCAGGGAGCGGCTCCTACAATGAGCAGTTCTTC
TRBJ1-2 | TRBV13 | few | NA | CASSPRWAPYGYTF | TGTGCCAGCAGCCCCAGGTGGGCACCCTATGGCTACACCTTC
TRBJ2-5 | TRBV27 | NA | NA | CASSSRWDKGETQYF | TGTGCCAGCAGTTCGCGGTGGGACAAAGGGGAGACCCAGTACTTC
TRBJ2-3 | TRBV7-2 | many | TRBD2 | CASSLVRSGPFSTDTQYF | TGTGCCAGCAGCTTAGTCCGTAGCGGGCCTTTTAGCACAGATACGCAGTATTTT
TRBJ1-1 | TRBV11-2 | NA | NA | CASSLERGQKSAFF | TGTGCCAGCAGCTTAGAACGTGGACAGAAGTCGGCTTTCTTT
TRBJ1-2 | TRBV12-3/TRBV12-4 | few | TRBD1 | CASRGTGPEVNYGYTF | TGTGCCAGCAGGGGGACAGGTCCAGAAGTAAACTATGGCTACACCTTC
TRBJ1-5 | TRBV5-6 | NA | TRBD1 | CASTGTGTFPVEVNSNQPQHF | TGTGCCAGCACCGGGACAGGAACTTTCCCAGTAGAGGTTAATAGCAATCAGCCCCAGCATTTT
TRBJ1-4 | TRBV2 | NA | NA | CAVRDSKEKLFF | TGTGCCGTCCGGGACTCTAAGGAAAAACTGTTTTTT
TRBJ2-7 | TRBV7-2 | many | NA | CASSLGGGLSYEQYF | TGTGCCAGCAGCTTAGGGGGGGGCCTCTCCTACGAGCAGTACTTC
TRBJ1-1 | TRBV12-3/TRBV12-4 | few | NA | CASSLGPKHGNTEAFF | TGTGCCAGCAGTCTAGGTCCCAAACATGGTAACACTGAAGCTTTCTTT
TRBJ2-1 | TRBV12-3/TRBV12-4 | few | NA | CASSFSGDEQFF | TGCGCCAGCAGCTTTAGTGGCGATGAGCAGTTCTTC
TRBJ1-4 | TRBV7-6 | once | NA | CVSSSDRTNEKLFF | TGTGTCAGCAGCTCCGACAGAACTAATGAAAAACTGTTTTTT
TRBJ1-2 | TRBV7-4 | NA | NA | CASSHIAGGLFYGYTF | TGTGCCAGCAGCCATATTGCTGGGGGCCTCTTCTATGGCTACACCTTC
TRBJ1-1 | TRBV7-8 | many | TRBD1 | CASSLPGGDRPMNTEAFF | TGTGCCAGCAGCTTACCGGGCGGGGACAGGCCCATGAACACTGAAGCTTTCTTT
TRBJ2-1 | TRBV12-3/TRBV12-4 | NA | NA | CASSLGRSQQFF | TGTGCCAGCAGTTTAGGCAGAAGTCAGCAGTTCTTC
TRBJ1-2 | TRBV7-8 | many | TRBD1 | CASSLRQGANYGYTF | TGTGCCAGCAGCTTAAGACAGGGGGCGAACTATGGCTACACCTTC
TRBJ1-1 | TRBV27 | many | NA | CASSLKAEAFF | TGTGCCAGCAGTTTAAAAGCTGAAGCTTTCTTT
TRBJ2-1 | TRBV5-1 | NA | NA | CASSQEGGPYNEQFF | TGCGCCAGCAGCCAGGAGGGGGGGCCCTACAATGAGCAGTTCTTC
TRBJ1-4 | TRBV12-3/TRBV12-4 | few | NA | CASSSGQPNEKLFF | TGTGCCAGCAGTTCCGGACAGCCTAATGAAAAACTGTTTTTT
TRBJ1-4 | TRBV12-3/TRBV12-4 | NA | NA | CASSLVGGRDEKLFF | TGTGCCAGCAGTTTGGTTGGGGGCCGGGATGAAAAACTGTTTTTT
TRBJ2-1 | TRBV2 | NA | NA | CASSVEWKNEQFF | TGTGCCAGCAGTGTTGAGTGGAAGAATGAGCAGTTCTTC
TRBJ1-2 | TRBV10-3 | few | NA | CAISDTHQANPGHGYTF | TGTGCCATCAGTGATACGCATCAGGCGAACCCTGGGCATGGCTACACCTTC
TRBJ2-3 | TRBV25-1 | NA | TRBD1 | CASSGLQGVTDTQYF | TGTGCCAGCAGTGGCCTACAGGGGGTCACAGATACGCAGTATTTT
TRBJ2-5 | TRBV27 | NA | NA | CASSPDSPETQYF | TGTGCCAGCAGTCCCGACAGTCCAGAGACCCAGTACTTC
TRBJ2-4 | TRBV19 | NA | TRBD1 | CARSIRGPPKNIQYF | TGTGCCCGTAGTATAAGGGGGCCGCCCAAAAACATTCAGTACTTC
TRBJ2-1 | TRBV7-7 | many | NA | CASSPNRVDEQFF | TGTGCTAGCAGCCCCAACAGGGTCGATGAGCAGTTCTTC
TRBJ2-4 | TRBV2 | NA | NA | CASSDSMKNIQYF | TGTGCCAGCAGTGACAGCATGAAAAACATTCAGTACTTC
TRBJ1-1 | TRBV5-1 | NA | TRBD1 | CASSWTGRTEAFF | TGCGCCAGCAGCTGGACAGGAAGAACTGAAGCTTTCTTT
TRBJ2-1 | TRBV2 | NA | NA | CGSRGSLVGEQFF | TGTGGCTCAAGAGGGTCCTTAGTAGGTGAGCAGTTCTTC
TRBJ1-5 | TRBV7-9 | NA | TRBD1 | CASSLDGQGGQPQHF | TGTGCCAGCAGCCTAGATGGACAGGGGGGGCAGCCCCAGCATTTT
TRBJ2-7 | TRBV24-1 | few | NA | CATATRDIPYEQYF | TGTGCCACCGCGACTCGGGACATACCCTACGAGCAGTACTTC
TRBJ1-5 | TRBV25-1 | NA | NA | CASSEGGGTQPQHF | TGTGCCAGCAGTGAAGGGGGGGGAACCCAGCCCCAGCATTTT
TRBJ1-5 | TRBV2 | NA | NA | CASTQGGGWDSNQPQHF | TGTGCCAGCACCCAAGGGGGTGGTTGGGATAGCAATCAGCCCCAGCATTTT
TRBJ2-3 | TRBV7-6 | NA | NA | CASSWSGSTDTQYF | TGTGCCAGCAGCTGGTCAGGGAGCACAGATACGCAGTATTTT
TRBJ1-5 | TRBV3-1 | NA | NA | CASSQEGWDQPQHF | TGTGCCAGCAGCCAAGAAGGGTGGGATCAGCCCCAGCATTTT
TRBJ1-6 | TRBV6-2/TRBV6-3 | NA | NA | CASTDPGSNSPLHF | TGTGCCAGCACCGACCCAGGAAGCAATTCACCCCTCCACTTT
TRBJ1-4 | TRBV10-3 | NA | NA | CAISEDNEKLFF | TGTGCCATCAGTGAGGACAATGAAAAACTGTTTTTT
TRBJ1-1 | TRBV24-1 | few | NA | CATSNRPNTEAFF | TGTGCCACCAGTAACAGACCGAACACTGAAGCTTTCTTT
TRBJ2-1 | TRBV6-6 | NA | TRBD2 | CASSYSPRGLDNEQFF | TGTGCCAGCAGTTACTCCCCGCGGGGGTTGGACAATGAGCAGTTCTTC
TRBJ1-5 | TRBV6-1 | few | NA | CASSEWEEEPQHF | TGTGCCAGCAGTGAATGGGAGGAGGAGCCCCAGCATTTT
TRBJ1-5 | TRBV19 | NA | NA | CASSISSYSNQPQHF | TGTGCCAGTAGTATCTCCAGTTATAGCAATCAGCCCCAGCATTTT
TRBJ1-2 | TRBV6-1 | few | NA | CASSSDQITGYTF | TGTGCCAGCAGTTCGGACCAGATAACTGGCTACACCTTC
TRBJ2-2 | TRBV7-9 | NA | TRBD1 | CASSLGQGDRPDTGELFF | TGTGCCAGCAGCTTGGGACAGGGTGACAGGCCGGACACCGGGGAGCTGTTTTTT
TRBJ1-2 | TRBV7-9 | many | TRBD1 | CASSPSGTGANYGYTF | TGTGCCAGCAGCCCCTCTGGGACAGGGGCTAACTATGGCTACACCTTC
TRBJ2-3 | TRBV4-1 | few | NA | CASSQPKGARDNPNQYF | TGCGCCAGCAGCCAACCAAAAGGAGCCCGGGACAACCCGAATCAATATTTT
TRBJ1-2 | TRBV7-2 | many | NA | CASSLADRNYGYTF | TGTGCCAGCAGCTTAGCGGACAGAAACTATGGCTACACCTTC
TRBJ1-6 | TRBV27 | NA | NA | CASSPVNNSPLHF | TGTGCCAGCAGCCCAGTGAACAATTCACCCCTCCACTTT
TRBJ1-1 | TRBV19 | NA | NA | CASTNHVGRGTTEAFF | TGTGCCAGTACCAATCATGTCGGCAGGGGTACCACTGAAGCTTTCTTT
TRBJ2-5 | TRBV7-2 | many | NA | CASRPRDYQETQYF | TGTGCCAGCAGACCTAGAGACTACCAAGAGACCCAGTACTTC
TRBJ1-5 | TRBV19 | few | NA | CASTQGISQPQHF | TGTGCCAGTACCCAGGGGATTTCTCAGCCCCAGCATTTT
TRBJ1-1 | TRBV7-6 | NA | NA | CASSPNIYEAFF | TGTGCCAGCAGCCCGAACATCTATGAAGCTTTCTTT
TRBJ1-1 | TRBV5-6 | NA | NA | CASSPWFISAVRAVNENTEAFF | TGTGCCAGCAGCCCCTGGTTTATTTCCGCTGTCCGGGCGGTAAATGAGAACACTGAAGCTTTCTTT
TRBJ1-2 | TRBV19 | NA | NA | CASTPYRGFPYGYTF | TGTGCCAGTACCCCCTACCGAGGGTTTCCCTATGGCTACACCTTC
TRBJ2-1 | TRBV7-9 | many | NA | CASSFRTANNEQFF | TGTGCCAGCAGCTTTAGGACAGCTAACAATGAGCAGTTCTTC
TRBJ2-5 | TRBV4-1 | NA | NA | CASSQDLSGEQETQYF | TGCGCCAGCAGCCAAGATTTAAGCGGCGAGCAAGAGACCCAGTACTTC
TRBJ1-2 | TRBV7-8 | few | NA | CASSTRGGASTSYTF | TGTGCCAGCAGCACCCGAGGGGGGGCAAGTACGAGCTACACCTTC
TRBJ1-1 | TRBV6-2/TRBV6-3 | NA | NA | CASSLGPSAEAFF | TGTGCCAGCAGTTTGGGCCCCTCGGCTGAAGCTTTCTTT
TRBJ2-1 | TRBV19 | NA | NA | CASKPHEGGVHYNEQFF | TGTGCTAGTAAGCCCCACGAGGGCGGGGTTCACTACAATGAGCAGTTCTTC